Below are 23 T cell receptor beta chains sequenced from a single sample in a study of CD8+ T cells in alopecia areata. Following RNA extraction, reverse transcription yielded cDNA that acted as the sequencing template. Sequenced by immunoSEQ multiplex PCR; TCRdb stores in-frame clones only, minus some. The table has around 120,000 clones, roughly 66% seen once. The specimen sequenced was CD4+ T cells sorted from blood. Receptor source: a human donor in good health.

The V and J genes are TRBV30 and TRBJ2-6; D uncertain. Trimming removed 2 bases at V and 2 bases at J, with 1 base between. The CDR3 spans 12 residues. Germline V CDR1 and CDR2: GTSNPN, SVGIG (reference sequence). CDR3 sequence: CAWSPGANVLTF. As DNA, the CDR3 is TGTGCCTGGAGTCCTGGGGCCAACGTCCTGACTTTC.

The chain is built from TRBV29-1 and TRBJ1-1, with TRBD1 matching 7 bases. The CDR3 totals 14 residues. Germline V lookup: CDR1 SQVTM, CDR2 ANQGSEA. The V and J ends lost 7 bases and 1 base, in that order; junction bases with no gene match: 9. In DNA form, the CDR3 reads TGCAGCGAGCAAGGGGGCGCGGGGAACACTGAAGCTTTCTTT. Translating it yields CSEQGGAGNTEAFF.

The chain joins TRBV6-5 to TRBJ2-5, with D unresolved. V lost 5 bases and J 1 base, leaving 8 bases between the germline ends. Germline V gives CDR1 MNHEY, CDR2 SVGAGI. This CDR3 has 13 residues. CDR3 in DNA: TGTGCCAGCAGTCCCCGAATCCAAGAGACCCAGTACTTC. It codes for CASSPRIQETQYF.

J is TRBJ2-1 and V is TRBV7-9, with TRBD2 matching over 13 bases. CDR3 length equals 16 residues. Germline-derived CDR1 and CDR2 are SEHNR and FQNEAQ (reference sequence). J gave up 6 bases and V 3 bases, and 5 bases lay outside the gene matches. The CDR3 bases are TGTGCCAGCAGCTTTTCGAGACTAGCGGGGGGCAATGAGCAGTTCTTC. The encoded protein is CASSFSRLAGGNEQFF.

The chain is built from TRBV11-2 and TRBJ2-3, with unresolved D. Germline lookup yields CDR1 SGHAT and CDR2 FQNNGV. Trimming shortened V by 7 bases and J by 6 bases, and 11 bases separated the two germline ends. The CDR3 contains 12 residues. CDR3 sequence: CASTSGGDTQYF. The DNA of the CDR3 is TGTGCCAGCACCTCAGGCGGCGATACGCAGTATTTT.

The CDR3 reads CASSPPGRGETQYF. The CDR3 nucleotides are TGTGCCAGCAGTCCCCCAGGGAGGGGAGAGACCCAGTACTTC. The rearrangement joins TRBV27 to TRBJ2-5; TRBD2 aligns across 7 bases. This CDR3 spans 14 amino acids. V lost 5 bases and J lost 4; bases outside the gene matches: 7. Germline CDR1 reads MNHEY; CDR2 reads SMNVEV (reference sequence).

This clone was counted only a few times. The rearrangement uses TRBV7-8 and TRBJ2-3; the D call may be TRBD1 or TRBD2 (5 bases each). The germline V gene has CDR1 SGHVS and CDR2 FQNEAQ. The CDR3 is 16 amino acids. Trimming stripped 5 bases from V and 2 bases from J, with 17 bases between. The DNA for the CDR3 is TGTGCCAGCAGCCCGGGACCGTTAAGAGCCACAGATACGCAGTATTTT. It specifies CASSPGPLRATDTQYF.

The chain is built from TRBV2 and TRBJ2-4; weak D call: TRBD2 (6 bases). The V end lost 10 bases, the J end lost 3 bases, and 13 bases lay between the germline ends. The V gene's germline CDR1 is SNHLY and CDR2 FYNNEI. The CDR3 is 13 amino acids. CDR3: CATSEGNKNIQYF. The CDR3 nucleotides are TGTGCCACCTCGGAGGGTAACAAAAACATTCAGTACTTC.

The chain recombines TRBV5-1 with TRBJ2-2, with D possibly called TRBD1 or TRBD2 (5 bases each). Germline V CDR1 and CDR2: SGHRS, YFSETQ. V shed 4 bases and J shed 1 base, with 8 bases lying between them. The CDR3 length is 14 residues. This CDR3 is CASSGTQNTGELFF. The CDR3 DNA is TGCGCCAGCAGCGGGACCCAGAACACCGGGGAGCTGTTTTTT. The variable domain in full, with the rest retrieved from reference TRBV5-1 and TRBJ2-2, is KAGVTQTPRYLIKTRGQQVTLSCSPISGHRSVSWYQQTPGQGLQFLFEYFSETQRNKGNFPGRFSGRQFSNSRSEMNVSTLELGDSALYLCASSGTQNTGELFFGEGSRLTVL.

The chain carries TRBV6-5 and TRBJ1-2; D gene uncertain. Per the germline V gene, CDR1 is MNHEY and CDR2 is SVGAGI. The V and J ends lost 6 bases and 5 bases respectively, with 7 bases between them. The CDR3 has 11 amino acids. The chain's CDR3 is CASRGGYGYTF. CDR3 DNA sequence: TGTGCCAGCAGAGGAGGGTATGGCTACACCTTC.

This clone showed up just a few times. The rearrangement uses TRBV2 and TRBJ2-6, with D possibly being TRBD1 (5 bases). The CDR3 contains 12 residues. CDR1 is SNHLY and CDR2 is FYNNEI in the germline V gene. Trimming cost V 5 bases and J 16 bases, with 15 bases left between them. The CDR3 sequence is CASSSDTGTLTF. Here the CDR3 DNA reads TGTGCCAGCAGTTCCGATACAGGAACTCTGACTTTC.

This sequence joins TRBV5-4 and TRBJ2-2, with TRBD2 matching 8 bases. This CDR3 contains 15 residues. Germline values: CDR1 SGHNT, CDR2 YYREEE (reference sequence). The V and J ends lost 0 bases and 6 bases, in that order; junction bases with no gene match: 4. The CDR3 DNA reads as TGTGCCAGCAGCTTGGCGGCGGGGGGCCCCGGGGAGCTGTTTTTT. Protein: CASSLAAGGPGELFF.

The rearrangement joins TRBV29-1 to TRBJ2-3; 7 bases map to TRBD1. Germline V gene data show CDR1 as SQVTM and CDR2 as ANQGSEA. The length of the CDR3 is 14 residues. V gave up 7 bases and J gave up 0 bases; unmatched junction bases: 7. The CDR3 coding sequence is TGCAGCGCCTCGACAGGGCCTAGCACAGATACGCAGTATTTT. It is translated as CSASTGPSTDTQYF.

This sequence joins TRBV6-5 and TRBJ1-2; D is ambiguous. Trimming cost V 6 bases and J 2 bases, with 4 bases left between them. From germline, CDR1 is MNHEY and CDR2 SVGAGI. The CDR3 is made up of 11 amino acids. This CDR3 is CASRWNYGYTF. The DNA for the CDR3 is TGTGCCAGCAGGTGGAACTATGGCTACACCTTC.

The rearrangement joins TRBV4-2 to TRBJ2-3, with 9 bases fitting TRBD2. Germline V gene lookup returns CDR1 LGHNA and CDR2 YNFKEQ. The CDR3 loop spans 16 amino acids. V was pared by 4 bases and J by 2 bases, with 7 bases of the junction left unmatched. In nucleotides, the CDR3 is TGTGCCAGCAGCCCTGATAGCGGGGGAACCACAGATACGCAGTATTTT. The encoded protein is CASSPDSGGTTDTQYF.

This rearrangement joins TRBV2 to TRBJ2-5; 7 nucleotides line up with TRBD1. The DNA matches TRBJ2-7 better at its end, which makes the J call doubtful. The length of the CDR3 is 14 residues. Looked up from germline, CDR1 is SNHLY and CDR2 is FYNNEI. This CDR3 is CASSGDRASYEQYF. CDR3 sequence (DNA): TGTGCCAGCAGCGGAGACAGGGCCTCCTACGAGCAGTACTTC.

V is TRBV13 and J is TRBJ2-7; 8 bases align to TRBD1. V shed 5 bases, J shed 1 base, and the junction held 13 bases outside the gene matches. This CDR3 region has 17 residues. Looked up from germline, CDR1 is PRHDT and CDR2 is FYEKMQ (reference sequence). CDR3 protein: CASSRTGWTGPSYEQYF. CDR3 coding DNA: TGTGCCAGCAGCCGGACGGGCTGGACAGGGCCTTCCTACGAGCAGTACTTC.

The J gene is TRBJ2-2, the V gene TRBV30; no clear D gene. V was trimmed by 4 bases and J by 7 bases, leaving 7 bases between them. The CDR3 has 11 residues. Germline lookup yields CDR1 GTSNPN and CDR2 SVGIG (reference sequence). The CDR3 sequence: CAWTSIGELFF. In DNA form, the CDR3 reads TGTGCCTGGACCAGCATCGGGGAGCTGTTTTTT.

V usage is TRBV30 and J usage is TRBJ1-5; D is unclear. V lost 2 bases to trimming and J lost 0 bases, with 5 bases between them. Germline V gene lookup returns CDR1 GTSNPN and CDR2 SVGIG (reference sequence). The CDR3 consists of 13 residues. DNA for the CDR3: TGTGCCTGGAGTACAGATAGCAATCAGCCCCAGCATTTT. It yields the protein CAWSTDSNQPQHF.

The chain combines TRBV27 with TRBJ2-5, with 8 bases lining up with TRBD1. The CDR3 runs 14 residues. The junction had 4 bases not matched to a gene; V was cut back by 2 bases and J by 5 bases. CDR1 and CDR2 (germline): MNHEY, SMNVEV (reference sequence). CDR3 coding DNA: TGTGCCAGCAGTTTAAACAGGGGGGTCGAGACCCAGTACTTC. Translated: CASSLNRGVETQYF.

The chain couples TRBV5-6 to TRBJ2-7; TRBD2 is a possible D gene (5 bases). V dropped 4 bases and J dropped 9 bases, with 20 bases sitting between them. Per the germline V gene, CDR1 is SGHDT and CDR2 is YYEEEE. The CDR3 is made up of 14 amino acids. CDR3 nucleotides: TGTGCCAGCAGCCACCGGGAAGGAGCTATCCCGCAGTACTTC. Amino acid sequence: CASSHREGAIPQYF.

The chain is built from TRBV15 and TRBJ1-2; D call uncertain. CDR1 is LNHNV and CDR2 is YYDKDF in the germline V gene (reference sequence). The CDR3 spans 14 residues. V shed 0 bases and J shed 8 bases, with 13 bases lying between them. In nucleotides, the CDR3 is TGTGCCACCAGCAGAGATAAAAGGGATTACGGCTACACCTTC. Its protein product is CATSRDKRDYGYTF.

This sequence joins TRBV19 and TRBJ2-7; D is perhaps TRBD1 (5 bases). The CDR3 is 13 amino acids. Between the trimmed V and J ends, which lost 2 bases and 3 bases, there was a span of 8 bases. Germline V gives CDR1 LNHDA, CDR2 SQIVND (reference sequence). CDR3 coding DNA: TGTGCCAGTAGTATACCAGGGTACTACGAGCAGTACTTC. This sequence encodes CASSIPGYYEQYF.